The clone carrying this TCR beta chain was detected many times. No antigen is known for it. Each CDR3 protein is one row after TCRdb ran MiXCR on the 5' RACE reads. This table holds about 220,000 distinct CDR3 sequences, about 10% found once. The CDR3 has 15 amino acids. V lost 5 bases and J lost 7; bases outside the gene matches: 11. Germline CDR1 is SGHTA and CDR2 is FQGTGA. This sample is drawn from a study of CD8 T cells in ankylosing spondylitis. Study-wide results and limits: Blood of patients with ankylosing spondylitis appeared to be characterized by a TCR beta motif of seven or eight highly homologous variants. Prior literature has documented some motif variants in synovial fluid and blood from reactive arthritis.

The chain combines TRBV7-3 with TRBJ1-5; 7 nucleotides match TRBD1. Sequencing was done on a sample of blood, either unsorted or a sorted T cell fraction (not recorded which). This receptor was obtained from a male donor with ankylosing spondylitis or in good health (not recorded which). The DNA of the CDR3 is TGTGCCAGCAGCCAAACACAGGGGCTAAAACAGCCCCAGCATTTT. Its protein is CASSQTQGLKQPQHF. The entire variable domain, with the rest obtained from reference TRBV7-3 and TRBJ1-5, is as follows: GAGVSQTPSNKVTEKGKYVELRCDPISGHTALYWYRQSLGQGPEFLIYFQGTGAADDSGLPNDRFFAVRPEGSVSTLKIQRTERGDSAVYLCASSQTQGLKQPQHFGDGTRLSIL.